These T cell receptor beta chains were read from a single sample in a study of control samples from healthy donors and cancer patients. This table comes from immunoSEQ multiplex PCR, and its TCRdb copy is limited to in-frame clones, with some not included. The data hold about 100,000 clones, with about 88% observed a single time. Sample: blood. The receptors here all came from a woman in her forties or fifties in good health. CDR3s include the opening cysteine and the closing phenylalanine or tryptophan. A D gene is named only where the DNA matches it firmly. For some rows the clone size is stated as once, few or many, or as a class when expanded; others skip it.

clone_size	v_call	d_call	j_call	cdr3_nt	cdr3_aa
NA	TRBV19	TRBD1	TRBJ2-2	TGTGCCAGTACCGCAGGGGGCGCCTACACCGGGGAGCTGTTTTTT	CASTAGGAYTGELFF
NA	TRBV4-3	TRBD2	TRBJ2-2	TGCGCCAGCAGCCAAGACGGGAGGGGGGAAACCGGGGAGCTGTTTTTT	CASSQDGRGETGELFF
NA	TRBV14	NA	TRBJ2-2	TGTGCCAGCAGCCAAGTCACCACCGGGGAGCTGTTTTTT	CASSQVTTGELFF
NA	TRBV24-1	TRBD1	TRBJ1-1	TGTGCCACCAGTGCCGGGACAGGGGGCACTGAAGCTTTCTTT	CATSAGTGGTEAFF
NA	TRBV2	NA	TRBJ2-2	TGTGCCAGCAGTGAAGTTGTCGGGGAGCTGTTTTTT	CASSEVVGELFF
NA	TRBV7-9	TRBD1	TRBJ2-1	TGTGCCAGCAGCTCGGGACAGGGTAGCAATGAGCAGTTCTTC	CASSSGQGSNEQFF
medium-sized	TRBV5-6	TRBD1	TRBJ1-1	TGTGCCAGCAGCCTCTTCGGACAGGGCGGCAACACTGAAGCTTTCTTT	CASSLFGQGGNTEAFF
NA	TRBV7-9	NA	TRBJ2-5	TGTGCCAGCAGCCCCCCGGGATACCAAGAGACCCAGTACTTC	CASSPPGYQETQYF
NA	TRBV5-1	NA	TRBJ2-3	TGCGCCAGCAGCTTGGGCAGCGGGCCCCCGGATACGCAGTATTTT	CASSLGSGPPDTQYF
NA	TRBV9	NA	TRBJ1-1	TGTGCCAGCAGCGTAAAATTGAACACTGAAGCTTTCTTT	CASSVKLNTEAFF
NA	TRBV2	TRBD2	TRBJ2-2	TGTGCCAGCAGTGCCGTGACTAGCGGATACACCGGGGAGCTGTTTTTT	CASSAVTSGYTGELFF
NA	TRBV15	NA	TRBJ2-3	TGTGCCACCAGCCACCGGACTAGCACAGATACGCAGTATTTT	CATSHRTSTDTQYF
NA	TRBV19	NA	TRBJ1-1	TGTGCCAGTAAGGAGGGGAATAGTGCTGAAGCTTTCTTT	CASKEGNSAEAFF
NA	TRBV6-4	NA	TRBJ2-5	TGTGCCAGCAGGTTAGTAAATCGGGACTTCCAAGAGACCCAGTACTTC	CASRLVNRDFQETQYF
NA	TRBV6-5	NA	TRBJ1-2	TGTGCCACTCATTCGGGGGGCTACACCTTC	CATHSGGYTF
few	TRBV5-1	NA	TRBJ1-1	TGCGCCAGCAGCTTGGAAGCAGGGCCATGGGGTACTGAAGCTTTCTTT	CASSLEAGPWGTEAFF
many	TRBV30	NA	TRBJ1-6	TGTGCCTGGAACGGACAGTTAAATTCACCCCTCCACTTT	CAWNGQLNSPLHF
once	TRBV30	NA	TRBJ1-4	TGTGCCTGGAGTTGGGGACCTGAAAAACTGTTTTTT	CAWSWGPEKLFF
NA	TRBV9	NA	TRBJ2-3	TGTGCCAGCAGCGGTGAGGGCGGGGGCACAGATACGCAGTATTTT	CASSGEGGGTDTQYF
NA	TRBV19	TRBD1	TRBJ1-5	TGTGCCAGTAGTAATACAGGGGGCTCCAATCAGCCCCAGCATTTT	CASSNTGGSNQPQHF
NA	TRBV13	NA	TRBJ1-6	TGTGCCAGCAGCCCCCTCGAACAGGGCGCAAATTCACCCCTCCACTTT	CASSPLEQGANSPLHF
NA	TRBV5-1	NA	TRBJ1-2	TGCGCCAGCAGCGAGAGGAGTACTAACTATGGCTACACCTTC	CASSERSTNYGYTF
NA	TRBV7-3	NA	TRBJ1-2	TGTGCCAGCAGCTTAACACCAGTAAATGGCTACACCTTC	CASSLTPVNGYTF
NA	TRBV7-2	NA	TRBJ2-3	TGTGCCAGCAGTGAGAGGCGGGGGCCCAGCACAGATACGCAGTATTTT	CASSERRGPSTDTQYF
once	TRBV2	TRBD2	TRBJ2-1	TGTGCCAGCAGTGAAAGTCCATCTAGCGGGGACTACAATGAGCAGTTCTTC	CASSESPSSGDYNEQFF
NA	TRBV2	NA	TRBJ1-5	TGTGCCAGCAGTGAATCGGGGGATCAGCCCCAGCATTTT	CASSESGDQPQHF
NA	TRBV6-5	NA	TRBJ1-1	TGTGCCAGCAGTCAGTCGGGACGGGGTAGGACTGAAGCTTTCTTT	CASSQSGRGRTEAFF
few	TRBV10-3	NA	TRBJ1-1	TGTGCCATCTCAAGAGGGGCGAGGAACACTGAAGCTTTCTTT	CAISRGARNTEAFF
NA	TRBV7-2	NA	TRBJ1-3	TGTGCCAGCACCTTAGGTTCCTATTTGGGCACCATATATTTT	CASTLGSYLGTIYF
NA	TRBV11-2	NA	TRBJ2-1	TGTGCCAGCAGCTCCGGGACTCTCCCCAATGAGCAGTTCTTC	CASSSGTLPNEQFF
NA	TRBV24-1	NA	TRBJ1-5	TGTGCCACCAGTGATGTCACTACCAATCAGCCCCAGCATTTT	CATSDVTTNQPQHF
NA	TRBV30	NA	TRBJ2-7	TGTGCCTGGAAGGACTGGGGGGCCTACGAGCAGTACTTC	CAWKDWGAYEQYF
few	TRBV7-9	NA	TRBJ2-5	TGTGCCAGCATTATCGGCCCGGTTGAAGAGACCCAGTACTTC	CASIIGPVEETQYF
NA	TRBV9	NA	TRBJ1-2	TGTGCCAGCAGCCCTGGAGGGGGGCGCCCCGTCTATGGCTACACCTTC	CASSPGGGRPVYGYTF
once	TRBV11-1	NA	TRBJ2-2	TGTGCCAGCAGCATCGACGCCAGCGCGAACACCGGGGAGCTGTTTTTT	CASSIDASANTGELFF
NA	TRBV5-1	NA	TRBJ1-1	TGCGCCAGCAGCTCCTTACAGAACACTGAAGCTTTCTTT	CASSSLQNTEAFF
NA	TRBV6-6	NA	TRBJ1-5	TGTGCCAGCAGTCGAAGTTACTTGGCAGCAAATCAGCCCCAGCATTTT	CASSRSYLAANQPQHF
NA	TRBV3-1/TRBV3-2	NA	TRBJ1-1	TGTGCCAGCAGCCACGGAGGGTTTGACACTGAAGCTTTCTTT	CASSHGGFDTEAFF
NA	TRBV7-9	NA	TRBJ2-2	TGTGCCAGCAGCCCCAGAGTATCGGGAGACACCGGGGAGCTGTTTTTT	CASSPRVSGDTGELFF
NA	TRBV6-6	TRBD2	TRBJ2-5	TGTGCCAGCAGTTGGCGGACTAGCGGGAGGCAAGAGACCCAGTACTTC	CASSWRTSGRQETQYF
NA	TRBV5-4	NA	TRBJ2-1	TGTGCCAGCAGCGGCCGGGACTCCTACAATGAGCAGTTCTTC	CASSGRDSYNEQFF
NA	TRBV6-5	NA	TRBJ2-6	TGTGCCAGCAGAAGACGGTTCTCTGGGGCCAACGTCCTGACTTTC	CASRRRFSGANVLTF